The sequence of this T cell receptor beta chain was determined in a study of blood T cell repertoires in COVID-19. Looking at the study overall: Samples came from the United States, Italy and Spain, spanning acute and convalescent COVID-19.

Clones were read by immunoSEQ multiplex PCR, and TCRdb kept only the in-frame ones, dropping some. Of a few hundred thousand clones listed, roughly 84% are singletons. Germline CDR1 and CDR2: MDHEN and SYDVKM. The CDR3 sequence is 14 residues long. Trimming took 7 bases from V and 6 from J; bases not matched to a gene: 11. This sequence joins TRBV28 and TRBJ1-2; 7 bases are a match to TRBD1. This TCR came from a woman of 80 years or more with acute or convalescent COVID-19. Material for sequencing was peripheral blood. In DNA, the CDR3 is TGTGCCAGCAACAAAGGACAGGCAGTGAATGGCTACACCTTC. Residues: CASNKGQAVNGYTF.